This is a list of T cell receptor beta chains from one sample in a study of CD8+ T cells in alopecia areata. Generated by immunoSEQ multiplex PCR, the TCRdb table keeps only in-frame clones and is missing some. Seen here are about 200,000 clones, roughly 50% observed once, and the top ten hold approximately 4.9%. The sample consisted of CD8+ T cells sorted from blood. These receptor sequences come from a human donor in good health. The CDR3 runs from the conserved cysteine through the conserved F or W. D genes are given only for firm matches. Size is omitted from some rows. Given values are once, few, many or a class for expanded clones.

TRBV7-9	TRBJ2-5	NA	TRBD1	CASRPGGTEQETQYF	TGTGCCAGCAGACCAGGTGGGACAGAACAAGAGACCCAGTACTTC
TRBV5-1	TRBJ1-1	few	NA	CASSLVGREGTEAFF	TGCGCCAGCAGCTTGGTCGGCAGGGAAGGCACTGAAGCTTTCTTT
TRBV7-9	TRBJ2-5	NA	TRBD1	CASSWTGAGMETQYF	TGTGCCAGCAGTTGGACAGGGGCAGGAATGGAGACCCAGTACTTC
TRBV29-1	TRBJ2-1	NA	NA	CSVLIGGNNEQFF	TGCAGCGTTCTCATAGGGGGAAACAATGAGCAGTTCTTC
TRBV9	TRBJ1-6	NA	NA	CASSAPGSPLHF	TGTGCCAGCAGCGCGCCGGGTTCACCCCTCCACTTT
TRBV25-1	TRBJ2-5	NA	NA	CASSEAAGQETQYF	TGTGCCAGCAGTGAAGCGGCAGGACAAGAGACCCAGTACTTC
TRBV11-2	TRBJ2-5	NA	NA	CASSLVPGQETQYF	TGTGCCAGCAGCTTAGTTCCAGGCCAAGAGACCCAGTACTTC
TRBV29-1	TRBJ2-7	NA	NA	CSVRGTLGSYEQYF	TGCAGCGTTAGGGGCACTCTTGGGTCCTACGAGCAGTACTTC
TRBV6-1	TRBJ2-7	NA	TRBD1	CASRRTGGYEQYF	TGTGCCAGCAGACGGACAGGGGGCTACGAGCAGTACTTC
TRBV11-2	TRBJ2-4	NA	NA	CASSSYRGLYF	TGTGCCAGCAGCTCTTACCGGGGCCTCTATTTC
TRBV6-5	TRBJ1-5	NA	NA	CASSLGSNQPQHF	TGTGCCAGCAGTTTGGGTAGCAATCAGCCCCAGCATTTT
TRBV2	TRBJ1-5	once	NA	CASSEGSLGAQHF	TGTGCCAGCAGTGAAGGGAGCCTCGGGGCCCAGCATTTT
TRBV7-7	TRBJ2-3	medium-sized	NA	CASSLGSLSTDTQYF	TGTGCCAGCAGCTTGGGGAGCCTTAGCACAGATACGCAGTATTTT
TRBV7-2	TRBJ2-7	NA	TRBD1	CASSLSGTAYEQYF	TGTGCCAGCAGCTTGTCGGGGACAGCCTACGAGCAGTACTTC
TRBV20-1	TRBJ1-2	NA	NA	CSVPGGWGYTF	TGCAGTGTCCCCGGGGGGTGGGGCTACACCTTC
TRBV27	TRBJ2-7	few	NA	CASSPGDSYEQYF	TGTGCCAGCAGCCCCGGCGACTCCTACGAGCAGTACTTC
TRBV6-5	TRBJ1-2	NA	NA	CASSPDTNYGYTF	TGTGCCAGCAGTCCTGACACTAACTATGGCTACACCTTC
TRBV6-5	TRBJ1-1	NA	NA	CASSYGEWNTEAFF	TGTGCCAGCAGTTATGGGGAGTGGAACACTGAAGCTTTCTTT
TRBV13	TRBJ2-1	NA	TRBD2	CASSPAVEAGVNEQFF	TGTGCCAGCAGCCCCGCGGTGGAAGCGGGGGTCAATGAGCAGTTCTTC
TRBV4-1	TRBJ1-2	NA	NA	CASSPEGFGYTF	TGCGCCAGCAGCCCGGAGGGGTTTGGCTACACCTTC